This section outlines one T cell receptor beta chain sequence together with its context. Trimming stripped 3 bases from V and 6 bases from J, with 10 bases between. There are 13 residues in the CDR3. Per germline, CDR1 SGHTS and CDR2 YDEGEE. Nucleic acids came from premalignant or tumor cells enriched by macro-dissection. The data stem from a study of immune evolution from preneoplasia to lung adenocarcinoma. TCRdb's copy holds only in-frame clones and misses some; the assay was immunoSEQ multiplex PCR. The table shows tens of thousands of clones, with about 74% occurring only once. The rearrangement links TRBV5-8 to TRBJ1-5; D unclear. Sequences were obtained from FFPE invasive lung adenocarcinoma tissue. This receptor was identified in a person between 55 and 69 years old with lung adenocarcinoma. CDR3 residues: CASSSVLLQPQHF. The CDR3 coding sequence is TGTGCCAGCAGCTCCGTGTTACTTCAGCCCCAGCATTTT.